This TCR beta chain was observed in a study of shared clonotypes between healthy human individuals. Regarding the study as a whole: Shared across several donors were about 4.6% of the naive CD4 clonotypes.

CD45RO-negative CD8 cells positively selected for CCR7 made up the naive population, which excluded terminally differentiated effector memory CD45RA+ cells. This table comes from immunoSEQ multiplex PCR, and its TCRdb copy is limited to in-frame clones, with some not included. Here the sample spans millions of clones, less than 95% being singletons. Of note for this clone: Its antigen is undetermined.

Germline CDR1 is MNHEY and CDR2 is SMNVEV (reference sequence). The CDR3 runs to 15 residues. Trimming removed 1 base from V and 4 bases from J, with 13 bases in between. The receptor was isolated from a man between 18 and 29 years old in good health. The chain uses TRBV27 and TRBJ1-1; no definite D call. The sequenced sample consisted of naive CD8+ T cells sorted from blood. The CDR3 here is CASSLYDRGGTEAFF. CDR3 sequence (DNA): TGTGCCAGCAGTTTATACGACCGGGGTGGCACTGAAGCTTTCTTT.